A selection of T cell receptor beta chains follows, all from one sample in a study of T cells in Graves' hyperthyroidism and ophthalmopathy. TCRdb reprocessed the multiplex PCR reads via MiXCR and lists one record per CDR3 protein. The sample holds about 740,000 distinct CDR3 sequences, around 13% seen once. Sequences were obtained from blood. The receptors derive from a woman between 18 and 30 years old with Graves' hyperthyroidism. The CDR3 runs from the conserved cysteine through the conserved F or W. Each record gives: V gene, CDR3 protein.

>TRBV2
CASSEESGTPTYEQYF
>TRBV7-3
CASSLVAGVNNEQFF
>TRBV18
CASSPPLAGGQKYF
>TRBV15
CATSYTPRTGGENTEAFF
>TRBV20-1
CSAVRDTNYEQYF
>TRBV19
CASSVPGYVEQFF
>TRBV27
CPHSTTGRLGTGELFF
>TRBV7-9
CASSFQGWDTEAFF
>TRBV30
CAWSSLRDRGLNTEAFF
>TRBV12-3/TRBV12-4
CASSFWGVSLNTEAFF
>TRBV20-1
CSASGGGGGTDTQYF
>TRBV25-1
CASSDDRGYGYTF
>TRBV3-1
CASSQEEDLETQYF
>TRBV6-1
CASRTSGTGVGDEQFF
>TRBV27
CASSPLAPRETQYF
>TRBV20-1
CSASPNGGYTF